The next 27 T cell receptor beta chains were all read from a single sample in a study of memory CD4+ T cells and cytomegalovirus serostatus. Single viable CD3+CD4+CD8-CD45RO+ cells were sorted as the memory CD4+ T cells. Clones were sequenced by immunoSEQ multiplex PCR, and TCRdb holds only the in-frame ones, with some missing. The repertoire holds 35,000 to 55,000 clones, with approximately 82% as singletons. The sample taken for sequencing was memory CD4+ T cells from blood. The origin of the receptors is an adult in good health and CMV-seronegative.

This clone was seen a single time. The CDR3 nucleotides are TGCGCCAGCAGCCCTTTAGGCAATGAGCAGTTCTTC. It encodes CASSPLGNEQFF. The chain combines TRBV4-1 with TRBJ2-1; D is ambiguous. V was shortened by 4 bases and J by 6 bases, with 7 bases between the two germline ends. Germline CDR1 reads MGHRA; CDR2 reads YSYEKL. CDR3 length: 12 amino acids.

The rearrangement joins TRBV30 to TRBJ1-1; D is uncertain. The V end lost 4 bases, the J end lost 4 bases, and 10 bases lay between the germline ends. Per germline, CDR1 GTSNPN and CDR2 SVGIG (reference sequence). This CDR3 spans 12 amino acids. CDR3 residues: CAWTGWGTEAFF. CDR3 nucleotides: TGTGCCTGGACAGGCTGGGGCACTGAAGCTTTCTTT.

The chain employs TRBV15 and TRBJ1-2, with TRBD1 as a possible D gene (6 bases). The CDR3 is 16 residues long. Germline V gene lookup returns CDR1 LNHNV and CDR2 YYDKDF (reference sequence). Trimming removed 5 bases at V and 0 bases at J, with 16 bases between. Here the CDR3 DNA reads TGTGCCACCAGCCAAGGTACAGGGAGAGCTAACTATGGCTACACCTTC. It is translated as CATSQGTGRANYGYTF.

This rearrangement joins TRBV2 to TRBJ1-5; 8 bases are shared with TRBD1. CDR3 size: 18 residues. CDR1 and CDR2 from the germline V gene are SNHLY and FYNNEI. The junction had 12 bases not matched to a gene; V was cut back by 5 bases and J by 0 bases. CDR3 coding DNA: TGTGCCAGCAGTTTCTCAAGAGACAGGGGCGGTAGCAATCAGCCCCAGCATTTT. As protein: CASSFSRDRGGSNQPQHF.

The CDR3 DNA follows: TGTGCCAATTCGGGACAGTTCCAAGAGACCCAGTACTTC. Encoded protein: CANSGQFQETQYF. V gene TRBV2 combines with J gene TRBJ2-5; 7 nucleotides line up with TRBD1. The CDR3 is made up of 13 amino acids. Trimming took 10 bases from V and 1 from J; bases not matched to a gene: 6. Germline CDR1 SNHLY, CDR2 FYNNEI.

The V gene is TRBV6-6, the J gene TRBJ2-2, with D possibly matching TRBD2 (6 bases). Germline V gene lookup returns CDR1 MNHNY and CDR2 SVGAGI (reference sequence). The ends were cut back, 2 bases at V and 6 bases at J, with 16 bases in the middle. CDR3 length equals 16 residues. The CDR3 protein is CASSYTRLVGSGELFF. CDR3 DNA: TGTGCCAGCAGTTACACCAGACTAGTTGGGTCCGGGGAGCTGTTTTTT.

The chain links TRBV6-1 to TRBJ1-5; D perhaps matches TRBD1 (5 bases). With 8 bases removed from V and 1 base from J, the gap between germline ends came to 12 bases. This CDR3 has 14 residues. The germline V gene has CDR1 MNHNS and CDR2 SASEGT. The CDR3 sequence is CASSLGQSNQPQHF. Written as DNA, the CDR3 is TGTGCCAGCTCTCTGGGGCAGAGCAATCAGCCCCAGCATTTT.

A single count supports this clone. V and J are TRBV11-2 and TRBJ2-2; a weak D match, TRBD1 (6 bases). This CDR3 is built from 16 residues. The V and J ends lost 5 bases and 0 bases respectively, with 13 bases between them. The V gene's germline CDR1 is SGHAT and CDR2 FQNNGV. The CDR3: CASSPWTDPNTGELFF. The CDR3 DNA reads TGTGCCAGCAGCCCTTGGACAGATCCGAACACCGGGGAGCTGTTTTTT.

This sequence joins TRBV28 and TRBJ1-4, with D unresolved. The germline CDR1 and CDR2 sequences are MDHEN and SYDVKM. V was clipped by 7 bases and J by 8 bases, with 14 bases between them. The CDR3 runs 13 residues. The CDR3 region has the DNA TGTGCCAGCAATTTGAGACGGATCGAAAAACTGTTTTTT. Its translation is CASNLRRIEKLFF.

The chain is built from TRBV5-1 and TRBJ1-1; D gene ambiguous. The CDR3 has 13 amino acids. Trimming cost V 4 bases and J 0 bases, with 7 bases left between them. In germline, CDR1 is SGHRS, CDR2 YFSETQ. This chain's CDR3 is CASSASVNTEAFF. In DNA, the CDR3 is TGCGCCAGCAGCGCCTCCGTGAACACTGAAGCTTTCTTT.

There are a few counts of this clone. V usage is TRBV5-4 and J usage is TRBJ1-1; the D gene is possibly TRBD1 (5 bases). CDR3 size: 15 residues. V was shortened by 5 bases and J by 1 base, with 15 bases between the two germline ends. Looked up from germline, CDR1 is SGHNT and CDR2 is YYREEE (reference sequence). CDR3 DNA: TGTGCCAGCAGTATCGGGGGTGGAAGGAACACTGAAGCTTTCTTT. Its protein product is CASSIGGGRNTEAFF.

The chain recombines TRBV6-1 with TRBJ1-1; no firm D call. Germline lookup yields CDR1 MNHNS and CDR2 SASEGT. V lost 4 bases and J 4 bases, leaving 10 bases between the germline ends. The CDR3 loop spans 13 amino acids. CDR3 sequence reads: CASSAARATEAFF. DNA of the CDR3: TGTGCCAGCAGTGCGGCAAGAGCCACTGAAGCTTTCTTT.

The chain employs TRBV28 and TRBJ1-3; no clear D. Germline assignment: CDR1 MDHEN and CDR2 SYDVKM. The CDR3 extends over 14 amino acids. The V end was cut by 4 bases, the J end by 0 bases, with 7 bases between. DNA of the CDR3: TGTGCCAGCAGTTCCTCCCGCTCTGGAAACACCATATATTTT. Translation gives CASSSSRSGNTIYF.

This clone has just one count. V is TRBV9 and J is TRBJ1-3; TRBD1 might be the D (6 bases). V was pared by 1 base and J by 0 bases, with 11 bases between. CDR1 is SGDLS and CDR2 is YYNGEE in the germline V gene. There are 16 residues in the CDR3. Here the CDR3 DNA reads TGTGCCAGCAGCGTACAGGGGCACTACTCTGGAAACACCATATATTTT. Its translation is CASSVQGHYSGNTIYF.

This clone was counted between two and nine times. The chain joins TRBV11-3 to TRBJ1-1; 7 bases line up with TRBD1. The V gene's germline CDR1 is SGHNT and CDR2 YENEEA. This CDR3 contains 14 residues. Trimming at V came to 3 bases and at J to 1 base, leaving 2 bases not matched to a gene. The CDR3 region is CASSFDRENTEAFF. CDR3 nucleotides: TGTGCCAGCAGCTTTGACAGGGAGAACACTGAAGCTTTCTTT.

This chain uses TRBV29-1 with TRBJ1-5; TRBD1 matches 10 bases. V dropped 6 bases and J dropped 2; count of bases not matched to a gene: 4. The CDR3 length is 14 residues. Germline V gene data show CDR1 as SQVTM and CDR2 as ANQGSEA. Written as DNA, the CDR3 is TGCAGCGTAAGACAGGGGGCAGGCAATCAGCCCCAGCATTTT. Translated: CSVRQGAGNQPQHF.

The V and J genes are TRBV29-1 and TRBJ1-4; D may be TRBD1 (5 bases). This CDR3 spans 12 amino acids. Germline V gene sequence: CDR1 SQVTM, CDR2 ANQGSEA. Deletions cut 7 bases from V and 7 bases from J, with 13 bases between. CDR3 residues: CSGGEVSEKLFF. The CDR3 nucleotides are TGCAGCGGGGGGGAAGTTTCTGAAAAACTGTTTTTT.

The J gene is TRBJ2-7, the V gene TRBV29-1; weak D call: TRBD2 (5 bases). Germline CDR1 SQVTM, CDR2 ANQGSEA. Trimming took 5 bases from V and 5 from J, leaving 10 bases between them. The CDR3 is 11 amino acids. CDR3 region: CSVRPGDEQYF. Written as DNA, the CDR3 is TGCAGCGTTCGGCCCGGGGACGAGCAGTACTTC.

This chain joins TRBV13 and TRBJ2-1, with TRBD2 identical over 10 bases. Germline V CDR1 and CDR2: PRHDT, FYEKMQ (reference sequence). J lost 4 bases, V lost 2 bases, and 8 bases had no gene match. This CDR3 contains 17 residues. As DNA, the CDR3 is TGTGCCAGCAGCTTAAGAACTAGCGGGGACATATACAATGAGCAGTTCTTC. Translated: CASSLRTSGDIYNEQFF.

The rearrangement uses TRBV7-8 and TRBJ1-3; 8 positions match TRBD1. The V and J ends lost 5 bases and 0 bases, in that order; junction bases with no gene match: 9. CDR1 SGHVS and CDR2 FQNEAQ come from the germline V gene. The CDR3 is made up of 17 amino acids. The CDR3 DNA sequence: TGTGCCAGCAGCAACCAGGGGGCCCACAGCTCTGGAAACACCATATATTTT. Its translation: CASSNQGAHSSGNTIYF.

The chain uses TRBV5-1 and TRBJ1-1; D is possibly TRBD1 (5 bases). CDR3 length: 13 amino acids. The germline V gene has CDR1 SGHRS and CDR2 YFSETQ. Trimming left V 4 bases short and J 1 base short, with 8 bases between. CDR3 sequence reads: CASSTGGNTEAFF. In nucleotides, the CDR3 is TGCGCCAGCAGCACGGGGGGGAACACTGAAGCTTTCTTT. Using reference TRBV5-1 and TRBJ1-1 for the parts outside the CDR3, the full variable domain is KAGVTQTPRYLIKTRGQQVTLSCSPISGHRSVSWYQQTPGQGLQFLFEYFSETQRNKGNFPGRFSGRQFSNSRSEMNVSTLELGDSALYLCASSTGGNTEAFFGQGTRLTVV.

The V and J genes are TRBV11-1 and TRBJ1-6; D is uncertain. Germline loops: CDR1 SGHAT, CDR2 FQDESV (reference sequence). V gave up 4 bases and J gave up 5 bases, with 12 bases separating them. The CDR3 length is 15 residues. For the CDR3, the DNA is TGTGCCAGCAGCTCCTTCCTCTCGGATAATTCACCCCTCCACTTT. Its translation: CASSSFLSDNSPLHF.

The CDR3 region has the DNA TGTGCCACCAGCAGAGAACTAGCGGGGCTCGGGGGTACGCAGTATTTT. This sequence encodes CATSRELAGLGGTQYF. This chain uses TRBV15 with TRBJ2-3; 10 nucleotides line up with TRBD2. This CDR3 region has 16 residues. CDR1 and CDR2 from the germline V gene are LNHNV and YYDKDF (reference sequence). Trimming removed 0 bases from V and 8 bases from J; junction bases left unmatched: 8.

The genes are TRBV2 and TRBJ2-5; D tentatively reads TRBD1 or TRBD2 (5 bases each). Germline V gives CDR1 SNHLY, CDR2 FYNNEI. V dropped 4 bases and J dropped 4 bases, with 10 bases sitting between them. The CDR3 runs to 13 residues. In DNA form, the CDR3 reads TGTGCCAGCAGTGTCTCGGGGCTAGAGACCCAGTACTTC. It translates to CASSVSGLETQYF. The whole variable domain, filled in from reference TRBV2 and TRBJ2-5, reads EPEVTQTPSHQVTQMGQEVILRCVPISNHLYFYWYRQILGQKVEFLVSFYNNEISEKSEIFDDQFSVERPDGSNFTLKIRSTKLEDSAMYFCASSVSGLETQYFGPGTRLLVL.

The chain recombines TRBV7-2 with TRBJ2-3, with 10 positions matching TRBD2. The CDR3 is 17 amino acids. Germline V gene sequence: CDR1 SGHTA, CDR2 FQGNSA. The junction had 9 bases not matched to a gene; V was cut back by 4 bases and J by 2 bases. The CDR3 bases are TGTGCCAGCAGCTCCCCTCAACTAGCGGGGCTCACAGATACGCAGTATTTT. Translated: CASSSPQLAGLTDTQYF.

The chain is built from TRBV11-1 and TRBJ1-2; D is uncertain. Germline CDR1 and CDR2: SGHAT and FQDESV (reference sequence). This CDR3 contains 13 residues. V lost 4 bases and J lost 5, with 11 bases in between. The chain's CDR3 is CASSSLVEYGYTF. CDR3 DNA: TGTGCCAGCAGCTCCTTAGTAGAATATGGCTACACCTTC.

This rearrangement joins TRBV4-1 to TRBJ2-5, with a weak D call TRBD1 (5 bases). Germline CDR1 and CDR2: MGHRA and YSYEKL. Trimming took off 3 bases at V and 5 bases at J, with 19 bases between the two ends. The CDR3 is made up of 16 amino acids. CDR3 nucleotide sequence: TGCGCCAGCAGCCAGGAGTACCGCACAGGCAGGGAGACCCAGTACTTC. Translation: CASSQEYRTGRETQYF.